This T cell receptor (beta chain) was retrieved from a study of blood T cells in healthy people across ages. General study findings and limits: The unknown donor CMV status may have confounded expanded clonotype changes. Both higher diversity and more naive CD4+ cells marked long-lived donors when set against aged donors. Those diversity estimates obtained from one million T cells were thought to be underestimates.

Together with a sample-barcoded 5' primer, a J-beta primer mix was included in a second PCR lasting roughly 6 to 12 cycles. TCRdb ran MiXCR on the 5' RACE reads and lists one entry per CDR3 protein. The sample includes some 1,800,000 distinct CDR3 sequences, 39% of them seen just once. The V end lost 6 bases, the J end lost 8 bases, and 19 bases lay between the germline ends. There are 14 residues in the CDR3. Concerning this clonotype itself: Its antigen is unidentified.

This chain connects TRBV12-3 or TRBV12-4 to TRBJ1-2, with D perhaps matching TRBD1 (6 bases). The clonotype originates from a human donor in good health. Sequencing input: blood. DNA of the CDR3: TGTGCCAGCAGCCAGAGGGGGACAACAGGGGGCTACACCTTC. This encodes CASSQRGTTGGYTF.